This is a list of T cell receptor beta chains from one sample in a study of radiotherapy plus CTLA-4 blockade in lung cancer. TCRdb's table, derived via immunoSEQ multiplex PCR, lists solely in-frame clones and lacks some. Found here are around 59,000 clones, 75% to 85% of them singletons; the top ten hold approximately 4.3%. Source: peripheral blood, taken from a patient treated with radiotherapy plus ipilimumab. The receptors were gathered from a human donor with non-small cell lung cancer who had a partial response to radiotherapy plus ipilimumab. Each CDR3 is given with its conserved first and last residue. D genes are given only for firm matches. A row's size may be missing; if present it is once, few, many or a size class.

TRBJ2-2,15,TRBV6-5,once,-,TGTGCCAGCAGTTTGGGCCCAACGAACACCGGGGAGCTGTTTTTT,CASSLGPTNTGELFF
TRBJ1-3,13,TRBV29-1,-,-,TGCAGCGTAAGCCATAACTCTGGAAACACCATATATTTT,CSVSHNSGNTIYF
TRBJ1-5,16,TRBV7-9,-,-,TGTGCCAGCAGCTTAGGACAGGTCACTAGCAATCAGCCCCAGCATTTT,CASSLGQVTSNQPQHF
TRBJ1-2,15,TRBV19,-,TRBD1,TGTGCCAGTAGTAGCCCGGGACAGGGGAACTATGGCTACACCTTC,CASSSPGQGNYGYTF
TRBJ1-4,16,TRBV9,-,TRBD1,TGTGCCAGCAGCGTGAGAACGGGACAGGGGGCGGAAAAACTGTTTTTT,CASSVRTGQGAEKLFF
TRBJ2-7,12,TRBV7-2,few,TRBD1,TGTGCCAGCAGACCGACAGGGGGCGATCTGCACTTC,CASRPTGGDLHF
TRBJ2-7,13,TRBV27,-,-,TGTGCCAGTAAAGCGAGGGGGACCTACGAGCAGTACTTC,CASKARGTYEQYF
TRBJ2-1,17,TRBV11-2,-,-,TGTGCCAGCAGCTTAACCTACGAGTTGAGCTCCTACAATGAGCAGTTCTTC,CASSLTYELSSYNEQFF
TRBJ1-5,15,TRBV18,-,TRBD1,TGTGCCAGCTCACCAACAGGGGGCATAGGGCAGCCCCAGCATTTT,CASSPTGGIGQPQHF
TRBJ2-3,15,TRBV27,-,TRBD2,TGTGCCAGCAGTTTCGGGGGGGCTTTCACAGATACGCAGTATTTT,CASSFGGAFTDTQYF
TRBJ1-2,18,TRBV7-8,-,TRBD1,TGTGCCAGCAGCTTAGAGGGTTTGAGGGACAGGGCGGGCTATGGCTACACCTTC,CASSLEGLRDRAGYGYTF
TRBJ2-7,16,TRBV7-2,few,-,TGTGCCAGCAGTTTTCCTATCCAGGGTTCTGACTACGAGCAGTACTTC,CASSFPIQGSDYEQYF
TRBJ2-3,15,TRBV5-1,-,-,TGCGCCAGCACCGGCGGGACCCCGAGCACAGATACGCAGTATTTT,CASTGGTPSTDTQYF
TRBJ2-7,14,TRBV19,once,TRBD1,TGTGCCAGTAGTACTCAACAGGGGAAGCCCGAGCAGTACTTC,CASSTQQGKPEQYF
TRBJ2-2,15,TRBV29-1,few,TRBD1,TGCAGCGTTGAAGGGGGACAGGGTTGGACCGGGGAGCTGTTTTTT,CSVEGGQGWTGELFF
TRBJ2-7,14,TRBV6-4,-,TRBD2,TGTGCCAGCAGTGGAGGGCGGGGGTCCTACGAGCAGTACTTC,CASSGGRGSYEQYF
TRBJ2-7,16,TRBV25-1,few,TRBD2,TGTGCCAGCAGTGAATTGGAGGGGAGGGGCACCTACGAGCAGTACTTC,CASSELEGRGTYEQYF